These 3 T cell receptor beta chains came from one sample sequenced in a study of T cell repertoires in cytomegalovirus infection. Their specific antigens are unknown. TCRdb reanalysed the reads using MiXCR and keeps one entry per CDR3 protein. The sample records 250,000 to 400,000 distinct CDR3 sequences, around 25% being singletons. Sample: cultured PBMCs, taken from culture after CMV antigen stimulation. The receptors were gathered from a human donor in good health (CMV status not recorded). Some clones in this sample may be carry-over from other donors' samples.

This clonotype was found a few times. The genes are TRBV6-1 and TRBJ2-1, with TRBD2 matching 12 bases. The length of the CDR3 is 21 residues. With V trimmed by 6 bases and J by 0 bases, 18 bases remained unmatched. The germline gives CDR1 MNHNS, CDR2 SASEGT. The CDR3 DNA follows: TGTGCCAGCAGAACCATTAGACAGGGGGCGACTAGCGGGAGCTCCTACAATGAGCAGTTCTTC. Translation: CASRTIRQGATSGSSYNEQFF.

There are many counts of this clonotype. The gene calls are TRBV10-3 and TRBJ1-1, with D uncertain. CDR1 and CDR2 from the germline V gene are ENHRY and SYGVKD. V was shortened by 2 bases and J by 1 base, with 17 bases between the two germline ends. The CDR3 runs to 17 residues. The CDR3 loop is CAISEPSLREQNTEAFF. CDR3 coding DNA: TGTGCCATCAGTGAGCCATCTTTGAGGGAACAGAACACTGAAGCTTTCTTT.

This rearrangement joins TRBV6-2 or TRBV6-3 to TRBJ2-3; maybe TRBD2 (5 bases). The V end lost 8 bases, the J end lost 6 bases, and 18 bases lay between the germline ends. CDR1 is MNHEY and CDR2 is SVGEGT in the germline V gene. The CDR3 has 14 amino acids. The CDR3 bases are TGTGCCAGCGGCGACCCGGGAATTAAGGATACGCAGTATTTT. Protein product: CASGDPGIKDTQYF.